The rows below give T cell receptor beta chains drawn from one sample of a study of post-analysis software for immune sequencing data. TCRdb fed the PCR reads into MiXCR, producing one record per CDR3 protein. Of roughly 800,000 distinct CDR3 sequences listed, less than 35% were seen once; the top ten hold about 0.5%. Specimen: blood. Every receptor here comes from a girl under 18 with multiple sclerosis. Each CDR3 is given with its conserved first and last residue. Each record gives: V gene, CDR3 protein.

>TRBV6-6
CVSSYFPGTNIQYF
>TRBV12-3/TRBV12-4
CASSFDSSSYNEQFF
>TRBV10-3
CAIALLDREDQPQHF
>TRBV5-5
CASSPRQGAGGELFF
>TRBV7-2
CASSLVGGQGGLNEQFF
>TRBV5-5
CASTGGDLAKNIQYF
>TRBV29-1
CSVGYSYNEQFF
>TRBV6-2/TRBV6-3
CASSDFGLAGNIQYF
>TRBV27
CASSSRSGRALIEQFF
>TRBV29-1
CSVDGLEKSYNEQFF
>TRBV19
CASSIIRNEQYF
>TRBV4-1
CASSHQTGQRWGTEAFF
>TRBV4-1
CASSPTEFSFLNTEAFF
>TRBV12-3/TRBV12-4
CASTPWGDNTEAFF
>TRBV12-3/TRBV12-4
CASSLWQGARNEQFF
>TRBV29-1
CSVTGSYEQYF
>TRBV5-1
CASSLGTGDLYEQYF
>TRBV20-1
CSAYGDPGSYGYTF
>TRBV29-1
CSVLSGVYNEQFF
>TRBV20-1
CSARSLDRGRDQPQHF